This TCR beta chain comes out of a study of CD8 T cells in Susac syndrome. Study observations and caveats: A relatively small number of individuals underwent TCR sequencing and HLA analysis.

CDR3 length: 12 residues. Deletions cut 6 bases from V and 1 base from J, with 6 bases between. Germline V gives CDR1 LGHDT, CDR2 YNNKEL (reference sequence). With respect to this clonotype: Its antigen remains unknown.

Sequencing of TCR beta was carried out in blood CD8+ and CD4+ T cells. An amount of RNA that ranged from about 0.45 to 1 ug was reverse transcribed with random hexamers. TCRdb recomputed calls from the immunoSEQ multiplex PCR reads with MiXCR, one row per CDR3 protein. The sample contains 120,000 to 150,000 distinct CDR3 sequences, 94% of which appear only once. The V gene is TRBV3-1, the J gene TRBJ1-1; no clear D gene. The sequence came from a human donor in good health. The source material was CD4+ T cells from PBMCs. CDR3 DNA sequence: TGTGCCAGCAGAGGCCGGAACACTGAAGCTTTCTTT. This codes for CASRGRNTEAFF.